These T cell receptor beta chains were read from a single sample in a study of control samples from healthy donors and cancer patients. Sequencing used immunoSEQ multiplex PCR; TCRdb keeps in-frame clones, though not all of them. The table has about 89,000 clones, roughly nine tenths seen once. The sample was blood. The receptors were sampled from a man aged 25 to 40 in good health. Each CDR3 is given with its conserved first and last residue.

J gene,V gene,CDR3 length,CDR3 protein
TRBJ2-5,TRBV5-4,17,CASSLVGAGGSQWTQYF
TRBJ2-6,TRBV2,14,CASTSSSGANVLTF
TRBJ2-3,TRBV5-1,14,CASSPSGGRVTQYF
TRBJ1-3,TRBV12-5,16,CASGLPSGNSGNTIYF
TRBJ2-6,TRBV7-3,15,CASSSPRSGANVLTF
TRBJ1-2,TRBV6-1,13,CASSEEALRGYTF
TRBJ2-7,TRBV7-9,15,CASSSTTGPVYEQYF
TRBJ1-1,TRBV7-8,15,CASSNTLVGPTEAFF
TRBJ1-4,TRBV7-9,13,CASSLEESEKLFF
TRBJ2-3,TRBV11-2,17,CASSLEGGGLSTDTQYF
TRBJ2-2,TRBV25-1,13,CASGRANTGELFF
TRBJ1-1,TRBV7-9,13,CASQGLIGTEAFF
TRBJ2-4,TRBV3-1/TRBV3-2,14,CASSQGRGAGIQYF
TRBJ2-1,TRBV7-8,15,CASSLYGGSDNEQFF
TRBJ1-1,TRBV19,13,CASSIGRNTEAFF
TRBJ1-1,TRBV10-1,13,CASTPEGNTEAFF
TRBJ2-3,TRBV7-8,15,CASSGWGRSPDTQYF
TRBJ1-5,TRBV27,13,CATRGTGNQPQHF
TRBJ1-3,TRBV14,16,CASSQVSGGTGNTIYF
TRBJ1-1,TRBV29-1,14,CSVLGARGRTEAFF
TRBJ2-7,TRBV6-1,15,CASSEEGASSYEQYF
TRBJ2-5,TRBV5-1,14,CASSLQDRGETQYF
TRBJ2-2,TRBV30,14,CAWSVQGASGELFF
TRBJ2-7,TRBV20-1,11,CSARGPGEQYF
TRBJ1-1,TRBV30,12,CAWSRAINEAFF
TRBJ1-2,TRBV5-8,14,CASSLLDLDYGYTF